These 24 T cell receptor beta chains came from one sample sequenced in a study of blood T cells in healthy people across ages. With a J-beta primer mix and a sample-barcoded 5' primer, a second PCR ran about 7 to 12 cycles. In TCRdb, the 5' RACE reads were re-called with MiXCR into one record per CDR3 protein. The sample has roughly 930,000 distinct CDR3 sequences, about 48% seen once. The sequencing input was blood. These TCRs come from a man younger than 45 in good health.

V and J are TRBV27 and TRBJ1-5, with 8 bases identical to TRBD1. The J segment lost 6 bases and the V segment lost 2 bases, leaving 9 bases of the junction unmatched. The CDR3 has 16 residues. Germline V gene lookup returns CDR1 MNHEY and CDR2 SMNVEV (reference sequence). The CDR3 DNA reads as TGTGCCAGCAGTTTAGAAGGGGCAGGGGGCCTTCAGCCCCAGCATTTT. As protein: CASSLEGAGGLQPQHF.

The chain carries TRBV7-2 and TRBJ2-7, with TRBD2 matching over 8 bases. Germline V gene lookup returns CDR1 SGHTA and CDR2 FQGNSA. There are 15 residues in the CDR3. Losses at the gene ends were 5 bases for V and 0 bases for J; bases not matched to a gene: 6. CDR3 bases: TGTGCCAGCAGCGCCACTAGCGGTCTCTCCTACGAGCAGTACTTC. It specifies CASSATSGLSYEQYF.

This sequence joins TRBV2 and TRBJ2-5, with 15 bases that match TRBD2. Germline CDR1 SNHLY, CDR2 FYNNEI. CDR3 size: 16 residues. Trimming took 6 bases from V and 11 from J; bases not matched to a gene: 13. The CDR3 DNA follows: TGTGCCAGCAGCAGGACTAGCGGGGGGGCGGGGAATGAGCAGTACTTC. Translating it yields CASSRTSGGAGNEQYF.

As regards this clonotype: A much larger clonotype is one base distant, so this may be a read error. The V and J genes are TRBV5-1 and TRBJ2-1, with D tentatively TRBD1 or TRBD2 (5 bases each). The CDR3 extends over 15 amino acids. V was cut by 3 bases and J by 3 bases, with 13 bases left in between. Germline CDR1 SGHRS, CDR2 YFSETQ. This CDR3 reads CASSWRSGSYNEQFF. The CDR3 DNA is TGCGCCAGCAGCTGGAGGTCAGGGAGCTACAATGAGCAGTTCTTC.

This clonotype was picked up a small number of times. The CDR3 bases are TGTGCCAGCAGCCTACGACTAGGGGGACAAGAGACCCAGTACTTC. Its protein is CASSLRLGGQETQYF. The chain carries TRBV7-9 and TRBJ2-5; D could derive from TRBD1 or TRBD2 (6 bases each). CDR1 is SEHNR and CDR2 is FQNEAQ in the germline V gene (reference sequence). CDR3 size: 15 residues. V was trimmed by 5 bases and J by 2 bases, leaving 15 bases between them.

The rearrangement uses TRBV29-1 and TRBJ1-2, with unresolved D. This CDR3 region has 12 residues. Deletions cut 3 bases from V and 2 bases from J, with 7 bases between. Germline CDR1 is SQVTM and CDR2 is ANQGSEA. In nucleotides, the CDR3 is TGCAGCGTTGAGAGGCAGAACTATGGCTACACCTTC. Its protein product is CSVERQNYGYTF.

This clonotype was counted a single time. The V gene is TRBV5-6, the J gene TRBJ2-3, with D perhaps matching TRBD1 or TRBD2 (5 bases each). The CDR3 contains 15 residues. Germline assignment: CDR1 SGHDT and CDR2 YYEEEE. V lost 2 bases and J lost 3, with 13 bases in between. DNA of the CDR3: TGTGCCAGCAGCTTCGCCGGGACGAAAACAGATACGCAGTATTTT. Translation gives CASSFAGTKTDTQYF.

This rearrangement joins TRBV4-1 to TRBJ1-6; TRBD1 might be the D (6 bases). Trimming took off 1 base at V and 9 bases at J, with 10 bases between the two ends. Germline V gene data show CDR1 as MGHRA and CDR2 as YSYEKL. The CDR3 covers 14 residues. CDR3 bases: TGCGCCAGCAGCCAAGGGACAGAGGTTTCACCCCTCCACTTT. It yields the protein CASSQGTEVSPLHF.

The chain employs TRBV5-1 and TRBJ2-3; D is possibly TRBD1 (5 bases). With 5 bases removed from V and 0 bases from J, the gap between germline ends came to 10 bases. From germline, CDR1 is SGHRS and CDR2 YFSETQ. The CDR3 sequence is 14 residues long. CDR3 sequence reads: CASRRQLSTDTQYF. The CDR3 DNA is TGCGCCAGCAGAAGACAGCTTAGCACAGATACGCAGTATTTT.

A word on this clonotype: A much larger clone sits a single nucleotide away, making a read error possible. The chain combines TRBV21-1 with TRBJ2-5. TRBV21-1 is a pseudogene. The CDR3 extends over 16 amino acids. CDR3 sequence (DNA): TGTGCCAGCAGCAAACTGCGCAACGTGAAATCCCATGAGCAGTACTTC. It codes for CASSKLRNVKSHEQYF.

The chain joins TRBV6-5 to TRBJ2-1, with 9 bases lining up with TRBD2. Germline V lookup: CDR1 MNHEY, CDR2 SVGAGI. The V gene end was trimmed by 2 bases and the J gene end by 8 bases; junction bases not matched to a gene: 7. This CDR3 spans 15 amino acids. The CDR3 spells CASSYRGLASDEQFF. CDR3 DNA sequence: TGTGCCAGCAGTTACAGAGGACTAGCGAGCGATGAGCAGTTCTTC.

The rearrangement joins TRBV5-1 to TRBJ2-5, with 9 bases that match TRBD2. Germline trimming cut 4 bases from V and 1 base from J; bases unmatched to any gene: 5. Germline CDR1 and CDR2: SGHRS and YFSETQ. The CDR3 extends over 15 amino acids. The CDR3 sequence: CASSGLAGRQETQYF. CDR3 bases: TGCGCCAGCAGCGGGCTAGCGGGGCGCCAAGAGACCCAGTACTTC.

This clonotype was picked up a small number of times. The chain carries TRBV25-1 and TRBJ1-5; TRBD1 matches at 8 bases. Germline loops: CDR1 MGHDK, CDR2 SYGVNS. This CDR3 contains 14 residues. Germline trimming cut 6 bases from V and 3 bases from J; bases unmatched to any gene: 4. This chain's CDR3 is CASRGQADNQPQHF. In nucleotides, the CDR3 is TGTGCCAGCAGGGGACAGGCTGACAATCAGCCCCAGCATTTT.

This clonotype turned up a few times. The chain recombines TRBV29-1 with TRBJ1-5; D unresolved. This CDR3 spans 12 amino acids. Germline lookup yields CDR1 SQVTM and CDR2 ANQGSEA. V gave up 5 bases and J gave up 4 bases, with 9 bases separating them. The DNA of the CDR3 is TGCAGCGTTCGAGACGGGAATCAGCCCCAGCATTTT. Protein product: CSVRDGNQPQHF.

The rearrangement joins TRBV6-5 to TRBJ1-4; D is possibly TRBD1 (6 bases). This CDR3 comprises 14 residues. Per the germline V gene, CDR1 is MNHEY and CDR2 is SVGAGI. V was cut by 8 bases and J by 8 bases, with 18 bases left in between. The CDR3 nucleotides are TGTGCCAGCTGTGAAGGGGGGTCAGGGGAAAAACTGTTTTTT. This gives the protein CASCEGGSGEKLFF.

The chain couples TRBV3-1 to TRBJ2-1, with 9 bases identical to TRBD1. The CDR3 is 15 residues long. The germline CDR1 and CDR2 sequences are LGHDT and YNNKEL (reference sequence). Trimming at V came to 4 bases and at J to 5 bases, leaving 6 bases not matched to a gene. CDR3 loop: CASSPLGQGHNEQFF. The CDR3 DNA reads as TGTGCCAGCAGCCCCCTGGGACAGGGCCACAATGAGCAGTTCTTC.

J is TRBJ1-5 and V is TRBV2; D might be TRBD1 (6 bases). Germline V gene sequence: CDR1 SNHLY, CDR2 FYNNEI. V gave up 4 bases and J gave up 3 bases, with 16 bases separating them. The CDR3 runs 16 residues. CDR3 sequence: CASSGRGGGINQPQHF. DNA for the CDR3: TGTGCCAGCAGTGGCCGGGGAGGGGGAATCAATCAGCCCCAGCATTTT. Using reference TRBV2 and TRBJ1-5 for the parts outside the CDR3, the full variable domain is EPEVTQTPSHQVTQMGQEVILRCVPISNHLYFYWYRQILGQKVEFLVSFYNNEISEKSEIFDDQFSVERPDGSNFTLKIRSTKLEDSAMYFCASSGRGGGINQPQHFGDGTRLSIL.

The rearrangement joins TRBV11-1 to TRBJ2-2; D may be TRBD1 (6 bases). The V end was cut by 1 base, the J end by 2 bases, with 11 bases between. CDR3 size: 16 residues. CDR1 is SGHAT and CDR2 is FQDESV in the germline V gene (reference sequence). CDR3 in DNA: TGTGCCAGCAGCTTAGTAACAGGGAGTAACACCGGGGAGCTGTTTTTT. Translating it yields CASSLVTGSNTGELFF.

The V and J genes are TRBV5-1 and TRBJ2-4; tentative D call: TRBD2 (6 bases). The end of the DNA is better explained by TRBJ2-5, so the J call may be wrong. This CDR3 is 16 amino acids long. Germline values: CDR1 SGHRS, CDR2 YFSETQ. The CDR3, as DNA: TGCGCCAGCAGCTTGGCCTTCGGACTACCCCAAGAGACCCAGTACTTC. Protein: CASSLAFGLPQETQYF.

This chain uses TRBV27 with TRBJ2-7; D not resolved. Germline V gene lookup returns CDR1 MNHEY and CDR2 SMNVEV (reference sequence). The CDR3 covers 15 residues. The V and J ends lost 2 bases and 3 bases respectively, with 14 bases between them. CDR3 amino acids: CASSLEVAPFYEQYF. CDR3 in DNA: TGTGCCAGCAGTTTAGAAGTCGCCCCTTTCTACGAGCAGTACTTC.

This clonotype was recorded a few times. The chain joins TRBV21-1 to TRBJ2-2; whether TRBD2, the table's D call, matches the DNA was not checked. TRBV21-1 is given as a pseudogene. The CDR3 is made up of 14 amino acids. CDR3 region: CASSKPPTPGELFF. The CDR3 DNA reads as TGTGCCAGCAGCAAACCTCCAACCCCCGGGGAGCTGTTTTTT.

This clonotype has at least ten counts. The V call is TRBV6-5, the J call TRBJ2-7, with D perhaps given as TRBD1 or TRBD2 (5 bases each). Per germline, CDR1 MNHEY and CDR2 SVGAGI. This CDR3 contains 11 residues. Trimming took 5 bases from V and 7 from J, leaving 9 bases between them. In DNA, the CDR3 is TGTGCCAGCAGTGGGGGACGGGAGCAGTACTTC. This codes for CASSGGREQYF.

The chain has TRBV9 and TRBJ2-1; TRBD2 agrees at 8 bases. The CDR3 has 14 amino acids. V lost 2 bases to trimming and J lost 4 bases; unmatched junction nucleotides: 2. Germline V gene sequence: CDR1 SGDLS, CDR2 YYNGEE. The CDR3 bases are TGTGCCAGCAGCGTGGCTAGCGGGTACAATGAGCAGTTCTTC. Translating gives CASSVASGYNEQFF.

V usage is TRBV7-9 and J usage is TRBJ1-6, with D possibly TRBD1 on 5 matching bases. V lost 5 bases, J lost 5 bases, and 10 bases lay in between. Germline loops: CDR1 SEHNR, CDR2 FQNEAQ (reference sequence). This CDR3 is 14 amino acids long. The CDR3 nucleotides read TGTGCCAGCAGCCCACAGGTCAATAATTCACCCCTCCACTTT. Its protein product is CASSPQVNNSPLHF. The variable domain in full, with the rest retrieved from reference TRBV7-9 and TRBJ1-6, is DTGVSQNPRHKITKRGQNVTFRCDPISEHNRLYWYRQTLGQGPEFLTYFQNEAQLEKSRLLSDRFSAERPKGSFSTLEIQRTEQGDSAMYLCASSPQVNNSPLHFGNGTRLTVT.